These 10 T cell receptor beta chains share one sample of origin, sequenced in a study of PD-1 blockade in classical Hodgkin lymphoma. The time point denotes: newly diagnosed, previously untreated cHL patient sample. Assay: immunoSEQ multiplex PCR; the TCRdb copy retains only in-frame clones and omits some. This table has 16,000 or so clones, approximately 84% appearing once. The sample comprised peripheral blood mononuclear cells (PBMCs). Source of these receptors: a human donor with classical Hodgkin lymphoma.

The chain links TRBV7-2 to TRBJ1-5; perhaps TRBD1 as D (5 bases). The length of the CDR3 is 15 residues. V gave up 5 bases and J gave up 2 bases, with 13 bases separating them. Germline values: CDR1 SGHTA, CDR2 FQGNSA. CDR3 bases: TGTGCCAGCAGCCTTTGGGGGGTGGGCAATCAGCCCCAGCATTTT. Amino acid sequence: CASSLWGVGNQPQHF.

The chain joins TRBV25-1 to TRBJ2-2, with 9 bases matching TRBD1. The V gene's germline CDR1 is MGHDK and CDR2 SYGVNS. Germline trimming cut 6 bases from V and 4 bases from J; bases unmatched to any gene: 12. The CDR3 runs to 17 residues. The CDR3 region has the DNA TGTGCCAGCAGAGGGGACAGGGAATTAGGGGCCACCGGGGAGCTGTTTTTT. The encoded protein is CASRGDRELGATGELFF.

The rearrangement uses TRBV6-5 and TRBJ1-2; TRBD1 is a possible D gene (6 bases). The V gene's germline CDR1 is MNHEY and CDR2 SVGAGI. The CDR3 contains 13 residues. The V end lost 8 bases, the J end lost 4 bases, and 14 bases lay between the germline ends. The CDR3 protein is CASRGGVGYGYTF. The DNA for the CDR3 is TGTGCCAGCCGAGGGGGGGTCGGCTATGGCTACACCTTC.

The chain employs TRBV6-6 and TRBJ2-7; D gene uncertain. In germline, CDR1 is MNHNY, CDR2 SVGAGI (reference sequence). The CDR3 sequence is 11 residues long. The ends were cut back, 5 bases at V and 0 bases at J, with 2 bases in the middle. The CDR3 here is CASSPSYEQYF. DNA for the CDR3: TGTGCCAGCAGTCCCTCCTACGAGCAGTACTTC.

V and J are TRBV11-2 and TRBJ2-5; perhaps TRBD1 as D (5 bases). The CDR3 is 14 residues long. Trimming removed 1 base from V and 7 bases from J, with 13 bases in between. Germline assignment: CDR1 SGHAT and CDR2 FQNNGV. The CDR3, as DNA: TGTGCCAGCAGCTTAGGCCAGGGTGTGGGGACCCAGTACTTC. It is translated as CASSLGQGVGTQYF.

J is TRBJ2-3 and V is TRBV6-5; D tentatively reads TRBD1 or TRBD2 (5 bases each). The CDR3 length is 16 residues. V gave up 2 bases and J gave up 2 bases, with 14 bases separating them. Germline CDR1 is MNHEY and CDR2 is SVGAGI. CDR3 sequence reads: CASSYAGTRNTDTQYF. Written as DNA, the CDR3 is TGTGCCAGCAGTTACGCCGGGACCCGCAACACAGATACGCAGTATTTT.

The chain combines TRBV2 with TRBJ2-6; D not resolved. CDR1 and CDR2 from the germline V gene are SNHLY and FYNNEI. V was cut by 3 bases and J by 0 bases, with 12 bases left in between. The CDR3 consists of 17 residues. The CDR3 is CASSDLVSISGANVLTF. The CDR3 DNA follows: TGTGCCAGCAGTGATTTAGTTTCAATCTCTGGGGCCAACGTCCTGACTTTC.

The gene calls are TRBV5-1 and TRBJ2-2; D uncertain. Trimming removed 3 bases from V and 4 bases from J, with 13 bases in between. This CDR3 comprises 15 residues. Germline CDR1 SGHRS, CDR2 YFSETQ. The DNA of the CDR3 is TGCGCCAGCAGCTGGGCTTCCAGGTCCACCGGGGAGCTGTTTTTT. It encodes CASSWASRSTGELFF.

CDR3 region: CASTGSTEAFF. The DNA for the CDR3 is TGTGCCAGTACAGGGTCCACTGAAGCTTTCTTT. This chain uses TRBV2 with TRBJ1-1; tentative D call: TRBD1 (6 bases). Germline V gene lookup returns CDR1 SNHLY and CDR2 FYNNEI. The CDR3 contains 11 residues. The V gene lost 9 bases and the J gene lost 4 bases, with 9 bases spanning the gap.

Turning to this clone: The same CDR3 is also encoded by other DNA sequences in this sample. The chain couples TRBV9 to TRBJ2-2, with D unclear. With 0 bases removed from V and 7 bases from J, the gap between germline ends came to 4 bases. The CDR3 covers 12 residues. Germline CDR1 SGDLS, CDR2 YYNGEE. CDR3 bases: TGTGCCAGCAGCGTAGACTACGGGGAGCTGTTTTTT. It specifies CASSVDYGELFF.